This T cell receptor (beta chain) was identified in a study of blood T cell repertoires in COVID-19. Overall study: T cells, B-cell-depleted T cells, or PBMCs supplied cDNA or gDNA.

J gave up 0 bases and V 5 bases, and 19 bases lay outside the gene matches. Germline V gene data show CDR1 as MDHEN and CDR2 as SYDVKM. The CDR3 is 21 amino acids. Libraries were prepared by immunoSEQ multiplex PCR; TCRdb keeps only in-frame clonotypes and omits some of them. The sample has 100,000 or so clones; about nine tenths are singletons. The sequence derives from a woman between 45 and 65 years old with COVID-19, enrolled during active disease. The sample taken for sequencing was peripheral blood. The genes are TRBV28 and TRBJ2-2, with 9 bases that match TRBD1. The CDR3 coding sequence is TGTGCCAGCAGTCTAGCCCGGGGGGACAGGGTGTTGATCGCGAACACCGGGGAGCTGTTTTTT. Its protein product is CASSLARGDRVLIANTGELFF.